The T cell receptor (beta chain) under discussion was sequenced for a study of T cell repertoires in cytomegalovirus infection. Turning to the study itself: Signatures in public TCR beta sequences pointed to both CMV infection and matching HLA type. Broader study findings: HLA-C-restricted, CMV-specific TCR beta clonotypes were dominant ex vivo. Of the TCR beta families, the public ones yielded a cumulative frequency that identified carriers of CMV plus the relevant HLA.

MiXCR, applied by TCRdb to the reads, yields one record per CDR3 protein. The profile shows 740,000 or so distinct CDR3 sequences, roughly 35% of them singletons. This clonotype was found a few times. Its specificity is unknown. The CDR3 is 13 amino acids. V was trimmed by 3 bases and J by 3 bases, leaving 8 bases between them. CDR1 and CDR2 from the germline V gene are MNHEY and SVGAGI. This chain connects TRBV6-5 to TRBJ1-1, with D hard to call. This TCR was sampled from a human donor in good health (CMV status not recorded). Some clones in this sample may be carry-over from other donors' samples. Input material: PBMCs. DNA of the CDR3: TGTGCCAGCAGTTATAAGGTGGACACTGAAGCTTTCTTT. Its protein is CASSYKVDTEAFF.